This T cell receptor beta chain was captured by sequencing in a study of human T cells and chemical hapten exposure. Across the whole study: How much TCR each sample yielded varied, mostly because pooled library volumes differed slightly.

Unique molecular identifiers were linked by the library to individual cDNA molecules. TCRdb reanalysed the 5' RACE reads using MiXCR and keeps one entry per CDR3 protein. The table lists roughly 81,000 distinct CDR3 sequences, more than 7.5% of them singletons. Unfractionated whole blood served as the source for total RNA extraction. This clonotype was seen only a few times. Looked up from germline, CDR1 is SEHNR and CDR2 is FQNEAQ (reference sequence). With 5 bases removed from V and 2 bases from J, the gap between germline ends came to 9 bases. CDR3 length: 13 residues. The J gene is TRBJ1-1, the V gene TRBV7-9, with D unresolved. The receptor comes from a male donor in good health. CDR3: CASSPEGNTEAFF. For the CDR3, the DNA is TGTGCCAGCAGCCCCGAGGGCAACACTGAAGCTTTCTTT.